The T cell receptor beta chain under discussion was sequenced for a study of cytomegalovirus exposure and HLA in healthy donors. Details on this clone: The antigen is unknown.

PCR used 60 Vbeta primers and 13 Jbeta primers. Assay: immunoSEQ multiplex PCR; the TCRdb copy retains only in-frame clones and omits some. The sample shows 95,000 to 150,000 clones, roughly 68% of them seen only once. Germline-derived CDR1 and CDR2 are MNHNY and SVGAGI (reference sequence). This CDR3 contains 13 residues. After removal of 2 bases from V and 6 bases from J, the junction contained 0 bases not matched to a gene. General study findings and limits: In vitro confirmation showed three CMV-associated chains to be CMV antigen specific.

The rearrangement joins TRBV6-6 to TRBJ2-2, with TRBD2 matching over 7 bases. The sample was PBMCs. The receptor's source is a woman between 50 and 59 years old in good health and CMV-seropositive. In DNA form, the CDR3 reads TGTGCCAGCAGTTACCTAGCGGCCGGGGAGCTGTTTTTT. It codes for CASSYLAAGELFF.